These T cell receptor beta chains were read from a single sample in a study of blood T cell repertoires in COVID-19. Assay used: immunoSEQ multiplex PCR; TCRdb lists only in-frame clones, some missing. Of roughly 230,000 clones listed, about nine tenths were seen once; the top ten hold 3.5% to 4%. Material for sequencing was PBMCs or T cells enriched from blood (not recorded which). These receptors originate from a woman under 40 with acute COVID-19. CDR3s include the opening cysteine and the closing phenylalanine or tryptophan. A D gene is named only where the DNA matches it firmly. Only some rows state a clone size, as once, few, many or a class for expanded clones.

V gene,CDR3 length,J gene,clone size,D gene,CDR3 protein,CDR3 DNA
TRBV6-1,17,TRBJ2-1,.,TRBD2,CASSELGGNPTYNEQFF,TGTGCCAGCAGTGAACTCGGGGGGAACCCTACCTACAATGAGCAGTTCTTC
TRBV9,13,TRBJ1-2,.,TRBD1,CASSVGQRYGYTF,TGTGCCAGCAGCGTGGGACAGCGCTATGGCTACACCTTC
TRBV3-1/TRBV3-2,14,TRBJ1-3,.,.,CASSQVSVGNTIYF,TGTGCCAGCAGCCAAGTATCAGTTGGAAACACCATATATTTT
TRBV6-5,13,TRBJ1-1,once,.,CATARGLITEAFF,TGTGCCACGGCCAGGGGATTGATCACTGAAGCTTTCTTT
TRBV19,14,TRBJ1-1,once,.,CASSTQAPNTEAFF,TGTGCCAGTAGCACCCAAGCCCCGAACACTGAAGCTTTCTTT
TRBV11-2,16,TRBJ1-2,few,TRBD1,CASSVRAGQGAGGYTF,TGTGCCAGCAGCGTCCGGGCGGGACAGGGGGCTGGGGGCTACACCTTC
TRBV6-5,14,TRBJ2-7,.,TRBD1,CASRPTGMDHEQYF,TGTGCCAGCAGACCGACAGGGATGGACCACGAGCAGTACTTC
TRBV9,14,TRBJ2-2,.,.,CASKRDPRNGELFF,TGTGCCAGTAAACGGGATCCACGGAACGGGGAGCTGTTTTTT
TRBV15,14,TRBJ1-5,few,.,CATSRGRINQPQHF,TGTGCCACCAGCAGAGGCAGGATCAATCAGCCCCAGCATTTT
TRBV15,14,TRBJ1-4,.,.,CATSRDTRGGELFF,TGTGCCACCAGCAGAGATACTAGAGGGGGGGAACTGTTTTTT
TRBV30,12,TRBJ2-7,.,TRBD1,CAWTRGRYEQYF,TGTGCCTGGACAAGGGGGCGATACGAGCAGTACTTC
TRBV11-2,16,TRBJ2-4,.,.,CASSFGFQGAKNIQYF,TGTGCCAGCAGCTTCGGTTTCCAGGGGGCCAAAAACATTCAGTACTTC
TRBV3-1/TRBV3-2,14,TRBJ1-1,.,.,CASSPRGVHTEAFF,TGTGCCAGCAGCCCACGCGGGGTTCACACTGAAGCTTTCTTT
TRBV3-1/TRBV3-2,15,TRBJ1-6,.,.,CASSQELRGNSPLHF,TGTGCCAGCAGCCAAGAATTGAGGGGGAATTCACCCCTCCACTTT
TRBV4-1,17,TRBJ1-6,.,.,CASSQGAQTVKNSPLHF,TGCGCCAGCAGCCAAGGGGCCCAGACAGTTAAGAATTCACCCCTCCACTTT
TRBV10-3,14,TRBJ2-3,.,.,CAISQGGSTDTQYF,TGTGCCATCAGCCAAGGGGGTAGCACAGATACGCAGTATTTT
TRBV24-1,14,TRBJ2-1,.,.,CATGRGRSYNEQFF,TGTGCCACCGGGCGAGGGAGGTCCTACAATGAGCAGTTCTTC
TRBV6-2/TRBV6-3,17,TRBJ1-1,.,TRBD1,CASSYSRTGKFTTEAFF,TGTGCCAGCAGTTACTCGAGGACAGGGAAGTTTACCACTGAAGCTTTCTTT
TRBV12-5,13,TRBJ2-4,.,TRBD2,CASGLGGENIQYF,TGTGCTAGTGGCCTGGGGGGGGAAAACATTCAGTACTTC
TRBV11-2,12,TRBJ1-3,.,.,CASSPSGNTIYF,TGTGCCAGCAGCCCGAGCGGAAACACCATATATTTT
TRBV6-4,13,TRBJ1-1,.,.,CASSEGGLTEAFF,TGTGCCAGCAGTGAGGGGGGGTTGACGGAAGCTTTCTTT
TRBV9,14,TRBJ1-2,few,.,CASSNAGAYYGYTF,TGTGCCAGCAGCAACGCGGGGGCCTACTATGGCTACACCTTC
TRBV4-3,15,TRBJ2-5,once,.,CASSQDFAGVGTQYF,TGCGCCAGCAGCCAAGATTTTGCAGGTGTGGGGACCCAGTACTTC
TRBV12-5,12,TRBJ2-7,.,.,CASGLSGYEQYF,TGTGCTAGTGGTTTGTCGGGGTACGAGCAGTACTTC
TRBV4-3,15,TRBJ1-2,.,.,CASSQEWEFNYGYTF,TGCGCCAGCAGCCAAGAATGGGAGTTTAACTATGGCTACACCTTC
TRBV19,14,TRBJ2-5,.,TRBD2,CASSPSGAEETQYF,TGTGCCAGTAGCCCTAGCGGGGCCGAAGAGACCCAGTACTTC
TRBV7-9,15,TRBJ2-5,.,.,CASSSSPRNLETQYF,TGTGCCAGCAGCTCCTCTCCTAGAAACTTGGAGACCCAGTACTTC
TRBV5-1,14,TRBJ2-7,.,.,CASSLGQSLREQYF,TGCGCCAGCAGCCTCGGACAGTCACTACGAGAGCAGTACTTC
TRBV29-1,12,TRBJ1-2,.,.,CSVETSGYGYTF,TGCAGCGTTGAGACTTCCGGCTATGGCTACACCTTC
TRBV4-3,12,TRBJ1-2,.,.,CASSRRGTGYTF,TGCGCCAGCAGCCGCAGGGGTACTGGCTACACCTTC
TRBV6-2/TRBV6-3,18,TRBJ2-7,.,TRBD2,CASSYSRLAGPLSYEQYF,TGTGCCAGCAGTTACTCGAGGCTAGCGGGGCCTTTATCCTACGAGCAGTACTTC
TRBV11-2,14,TRBJ1-2,.,TRBD1,CASSSSTGDYGYTF,TGTGCCAGCAGCAGTTCAACAGGGGACTATGGCTACACCTTC
TRBV15,15,TRBJ2-2,.,TRBD2,CATSRAGGEAGELFF,TGTGCCACCAGCAGAGCTGGGGGGGAAGCCGGGGAGCTGTTTTTT
TRBV29-1,16,TRBJ1-3,.,TRBD1,CSVEDPDRGPGNTIYF,TGCAGCGTTGAAGATCCGGACAGGGGGCCAGGAAACACCATATATTTT
TRBV19,15,TRBJ1-5,.,TRBD1,CASSATGGGDQPQHF,TGTGCCAGTAGTGCCACAGGGGGCGGGGATCAGCCCCAGCATTTT
TRBV7-9,16,TRBJ2-3,.,.,CASSPPGGGGTDTQYF,TGTGCCAGCAGCCCCCCGGGAGGGGGCGGCACAGATACGCAGTATTTT
TRBV4-1,14,TRBJ2-3,.,.,CASSQFDNPDTQYF,TGCGCCAGCAGCCAATTCGACAACCCAGATACGCAGTATTTT
TRBV19,15,TRBJ1-2,.,.,CASTPTARGPYGYTF,TGTGCCAGTACCCCTACAGCGCGGGGCCCATATGGCTACACCTTC
TRBV5-6,15,TRBJ2-7,.,.,CASSLKQGRSYEQYF,TGTGCCAGCAGCTTGAAACAGGGGAGGTCCTACGAGCAGTACTTC
TRBV10-3,16,TRBJ2-1,.,TRBD2,CAIKKTSGGAGNEQFF,TGTGCCATCAAAAAGACTAGCGGGGGGGCCGGTAATGAGCAGTTCTTC
TRBV5-6,15,TRBJ1-1,.,TRBD1,CAIQRRDRPNTEAFF,TGTGCCATCCAGCGACGGGACAGGCCCAACACTGAAGCTTTCTTT
TRBV30,12,TRBJ1-5,.,TRBD1,CACGTGGEPQHF,TGTGCCTGCGGGACAGGGGGCGAGCCCCAGCATTTT
TRBV13,14,TRBJ2-3,.,.,CASQRAEATDTQYF,TGTGCCAGCCAACGGGCGGAGGCCACAGATACGCAGTATTTT
TRBV27,14,TRBJ2-7,few,.,CASSHAATSYEQYF,TGTGCCAGCAGCCATGCCGCGACTAGCTACGAGCAGTACTTC
TRBV3-1/TRBV3-2,15,TRBJ1-1,once,.,CASSQEVGGTTEAFF,TGTGCCAGCAGCCAAGAGGTGGGGGGGACCACTGAAGCTTTCTTT
TRBV2,15,TRBJ2-5,.,TRBD1,CASRPDRGHQETQYF,TGTGCCAGCAGGCCGGACAGGGGGCACCAAGAGACCCAGTACTTC
TRBV27,13,TRBJ2-4,.,TRBD2,CASSLAGRDIQYF,TGTGCCAGCAGTTTGGCAGGGAGGGACATTCAGTACTTC